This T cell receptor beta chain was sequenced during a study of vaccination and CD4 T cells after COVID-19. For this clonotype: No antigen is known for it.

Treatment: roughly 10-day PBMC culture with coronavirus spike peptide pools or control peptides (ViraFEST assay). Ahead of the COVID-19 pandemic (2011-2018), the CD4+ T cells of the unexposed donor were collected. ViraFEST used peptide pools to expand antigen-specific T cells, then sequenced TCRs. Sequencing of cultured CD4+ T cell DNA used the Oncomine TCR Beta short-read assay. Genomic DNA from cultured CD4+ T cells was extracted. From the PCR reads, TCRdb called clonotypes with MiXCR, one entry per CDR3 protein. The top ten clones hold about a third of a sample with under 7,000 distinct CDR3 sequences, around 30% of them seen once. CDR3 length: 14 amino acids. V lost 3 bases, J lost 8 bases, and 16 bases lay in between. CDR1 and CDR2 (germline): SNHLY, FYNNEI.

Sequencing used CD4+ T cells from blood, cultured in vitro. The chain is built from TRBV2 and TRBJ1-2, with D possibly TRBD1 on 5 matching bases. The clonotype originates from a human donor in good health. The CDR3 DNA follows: TGTGCCAGCAGTGAGAGGCTCAGGGACTTCGGCTACACCTTC. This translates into CASSERLRDFGYTF. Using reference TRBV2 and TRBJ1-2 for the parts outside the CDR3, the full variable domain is EPEVTQTPSHQVTQMGQEVILRCVPISNHLYFYWYRQILGQKVEFLVSFYNNEISEKSEIFDDQFSVERPDGSNFTLKIRSTKLEDSAMYFCASSERLRDFGYTFGSGTRLTVV.